This passage covers 2 T cell receptor beta chains from one sample sequenced in a study of T cells in Graves' hyperthyroidism and ophthalmopathy. The CDR3 regions of TCR beta were amplified from RNA transcripts. First-round RT-PCR with HTBI primers amplified the TCR CDR3 region. TCRdb re-called the multiplex PCR reads through MiXCR, storing one row per CDR3 protein. The sample yields tens of thousands of distinct CDR3 sequences, 52% seen once. Input material: blood. The receptors come from a middle-aged woman with Graves' ophthalmopathy.

Concerning this clonotype itself: This is likely a read error, given that the CDR3 carries no conserved phenylalanine or tryptophan at its end. Because the CDR3's place on the DNA is in doubt, the DNA is left out and the CDR3 is given as listed by TCRdb. The gene calls are TRBV4-3 and TRBJ2-3; the table's TRBD2 call for D was not verified on the DNA. Germline CDR1 is LGHNA and CDR2 is YSLEER. The CDR3 has 13 amino acids, counting both end residues. This CDR3 is CASSQDDTALAGI.

This clonotype was observed at least ten times. The gene calls are TRBV6-5 and TRBJ2-7; D is unclear. This CDR3 region has 14 residues. Germline loops: CDR1 MNHEY, CDR2 SVGAGI. Trimming cost V 0 bases and J 2 bases, with 8 bases left between them. CDR3 loop: CASSYSRQTYEQYF. The CDR3 coding sequence is TGTGCCAGCAGTTACTCGCGGCAGACCTACGAGCAGTACTTC.